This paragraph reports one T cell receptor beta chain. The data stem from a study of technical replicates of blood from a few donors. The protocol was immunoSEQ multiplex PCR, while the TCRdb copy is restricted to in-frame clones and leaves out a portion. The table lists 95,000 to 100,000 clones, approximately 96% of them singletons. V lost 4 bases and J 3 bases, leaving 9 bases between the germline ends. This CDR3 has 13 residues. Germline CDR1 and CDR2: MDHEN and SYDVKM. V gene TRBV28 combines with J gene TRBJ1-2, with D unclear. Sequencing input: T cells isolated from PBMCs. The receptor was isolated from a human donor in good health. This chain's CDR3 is CASSSSGYYGYTF. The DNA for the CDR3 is TGTGCCAGCAGTTCAAGCGGCTACTATGGCTACACCTTC.